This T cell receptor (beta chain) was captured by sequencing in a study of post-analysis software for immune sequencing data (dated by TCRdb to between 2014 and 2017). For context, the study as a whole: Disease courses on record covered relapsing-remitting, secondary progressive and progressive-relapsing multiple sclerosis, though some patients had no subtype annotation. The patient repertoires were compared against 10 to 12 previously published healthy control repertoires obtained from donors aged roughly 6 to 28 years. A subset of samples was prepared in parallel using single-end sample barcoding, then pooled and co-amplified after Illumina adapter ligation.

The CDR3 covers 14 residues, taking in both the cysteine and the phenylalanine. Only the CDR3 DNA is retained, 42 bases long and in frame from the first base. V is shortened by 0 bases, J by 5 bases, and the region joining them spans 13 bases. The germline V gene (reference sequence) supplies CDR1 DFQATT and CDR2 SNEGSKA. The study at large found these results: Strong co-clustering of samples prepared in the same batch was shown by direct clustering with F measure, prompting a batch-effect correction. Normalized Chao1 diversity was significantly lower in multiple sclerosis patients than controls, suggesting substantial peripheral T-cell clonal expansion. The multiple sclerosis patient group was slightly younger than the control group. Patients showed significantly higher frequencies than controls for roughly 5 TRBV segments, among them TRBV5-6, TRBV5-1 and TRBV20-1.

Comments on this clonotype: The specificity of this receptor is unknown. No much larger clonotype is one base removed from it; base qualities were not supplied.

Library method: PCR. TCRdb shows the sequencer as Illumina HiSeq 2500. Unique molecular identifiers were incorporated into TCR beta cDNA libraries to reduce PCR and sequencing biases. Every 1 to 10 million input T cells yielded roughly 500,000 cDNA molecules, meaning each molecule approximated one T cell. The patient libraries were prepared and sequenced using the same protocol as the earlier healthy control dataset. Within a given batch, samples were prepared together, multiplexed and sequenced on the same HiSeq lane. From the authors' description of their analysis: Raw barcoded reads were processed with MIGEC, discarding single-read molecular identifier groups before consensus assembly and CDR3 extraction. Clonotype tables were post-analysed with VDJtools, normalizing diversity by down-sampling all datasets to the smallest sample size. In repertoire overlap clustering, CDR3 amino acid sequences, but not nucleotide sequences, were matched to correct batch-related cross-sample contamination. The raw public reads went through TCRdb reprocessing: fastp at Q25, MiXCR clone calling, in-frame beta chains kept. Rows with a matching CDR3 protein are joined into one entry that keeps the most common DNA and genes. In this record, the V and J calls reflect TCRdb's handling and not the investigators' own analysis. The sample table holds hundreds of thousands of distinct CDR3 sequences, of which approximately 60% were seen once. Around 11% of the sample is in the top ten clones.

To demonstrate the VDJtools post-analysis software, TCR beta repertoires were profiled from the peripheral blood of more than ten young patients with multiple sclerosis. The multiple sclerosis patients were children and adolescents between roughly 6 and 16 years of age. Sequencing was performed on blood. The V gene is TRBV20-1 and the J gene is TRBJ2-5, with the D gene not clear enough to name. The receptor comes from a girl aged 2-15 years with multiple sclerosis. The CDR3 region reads CSARDTDPRETQYF. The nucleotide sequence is TGCAGTGCTAGAGATACGGACCCGCGGGAGACCCAGTACTTC.